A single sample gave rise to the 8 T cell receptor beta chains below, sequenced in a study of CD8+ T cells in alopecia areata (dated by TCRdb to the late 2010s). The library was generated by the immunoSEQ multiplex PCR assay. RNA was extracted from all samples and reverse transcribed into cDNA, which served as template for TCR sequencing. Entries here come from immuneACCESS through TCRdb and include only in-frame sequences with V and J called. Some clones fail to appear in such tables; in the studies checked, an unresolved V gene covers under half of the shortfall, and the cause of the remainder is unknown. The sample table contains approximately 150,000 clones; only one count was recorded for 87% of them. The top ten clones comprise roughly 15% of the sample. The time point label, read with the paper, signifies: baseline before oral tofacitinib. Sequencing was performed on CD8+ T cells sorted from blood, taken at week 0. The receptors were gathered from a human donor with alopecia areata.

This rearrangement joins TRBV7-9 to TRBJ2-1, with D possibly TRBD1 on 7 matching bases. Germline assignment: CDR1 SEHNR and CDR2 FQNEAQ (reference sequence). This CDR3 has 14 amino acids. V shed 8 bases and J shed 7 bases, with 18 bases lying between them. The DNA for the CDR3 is TGTGCCAGCCTCGGGGACAGCCTAGCGAATGAGCAGTTCTTC. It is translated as CASLGDSLANEQFF.

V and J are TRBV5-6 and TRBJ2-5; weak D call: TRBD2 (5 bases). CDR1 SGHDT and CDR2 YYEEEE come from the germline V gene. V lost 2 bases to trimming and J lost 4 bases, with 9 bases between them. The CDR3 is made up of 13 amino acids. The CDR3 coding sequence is TGTGCCAGCAGCTTAGGTCTAGCAGAGACCCAGTACTTC. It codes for CASSLGLAETQYF.

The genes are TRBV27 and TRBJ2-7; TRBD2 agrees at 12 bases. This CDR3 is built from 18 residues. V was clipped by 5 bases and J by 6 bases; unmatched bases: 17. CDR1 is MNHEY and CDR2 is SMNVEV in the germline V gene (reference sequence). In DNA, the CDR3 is TGTGCCAGCAGTCCTCTCCGGCCTAAGGGACTAGCGGGCATCGAGCAGTACTTC. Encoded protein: CASSPLRPKGLAGIEQYF.

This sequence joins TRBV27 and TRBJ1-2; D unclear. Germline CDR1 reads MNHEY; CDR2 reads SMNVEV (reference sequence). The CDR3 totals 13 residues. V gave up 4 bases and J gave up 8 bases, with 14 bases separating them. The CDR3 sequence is CASSSGGGWGYTF. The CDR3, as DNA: TGTGCCAGCAGTTCTGGAGGAGGTTGGGGCTACACCTTC.

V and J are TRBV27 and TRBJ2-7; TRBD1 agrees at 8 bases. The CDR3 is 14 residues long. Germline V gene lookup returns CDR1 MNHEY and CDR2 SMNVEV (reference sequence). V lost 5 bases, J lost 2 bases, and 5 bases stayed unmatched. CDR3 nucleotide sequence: TGTGCCAGCAGTCCAGGACAGGGACCCTACGAGCAGTACTTC. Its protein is CASSPGQGPYEQYF.

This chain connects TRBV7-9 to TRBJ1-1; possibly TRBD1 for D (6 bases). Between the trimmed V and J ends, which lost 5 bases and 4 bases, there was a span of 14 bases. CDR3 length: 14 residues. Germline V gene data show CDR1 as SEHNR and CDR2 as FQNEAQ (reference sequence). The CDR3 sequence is CASSPPGTLTEAFF. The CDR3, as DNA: TGTGCCAGCAGCCCCCCCGGGACACTCACTGAAGCTTTCTTT. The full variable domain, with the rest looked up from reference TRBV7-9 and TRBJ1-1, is DTGVSQNPRHKITKRGQNVTFRCDPISEHNRLYWYRQTLGQGPEFLTYFQNEAQLEKSRLLSDRFSAERPKGSFSTLEIQRTEQGDSAMYLCASSPPGTLTEAFFGQGTRLTVV.

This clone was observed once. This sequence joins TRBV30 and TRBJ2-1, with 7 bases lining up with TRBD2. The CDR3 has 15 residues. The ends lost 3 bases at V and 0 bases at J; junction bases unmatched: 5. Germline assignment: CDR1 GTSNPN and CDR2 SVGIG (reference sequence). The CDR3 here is CAWRGTTSSYNEQFF. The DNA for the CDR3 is TGTGCCTGGAGGGGGACTACGAGCTCCTACAATGAGCAGTTCTTC.

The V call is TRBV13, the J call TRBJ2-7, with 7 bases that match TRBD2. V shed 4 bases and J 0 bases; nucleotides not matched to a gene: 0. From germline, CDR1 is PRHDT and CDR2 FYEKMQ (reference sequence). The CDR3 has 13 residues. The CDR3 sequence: CASSSGGSYEQYF. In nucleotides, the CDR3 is TGTGCCAGCAGCTCGGGGGGCTCCTACGAGCAGTACTTC.